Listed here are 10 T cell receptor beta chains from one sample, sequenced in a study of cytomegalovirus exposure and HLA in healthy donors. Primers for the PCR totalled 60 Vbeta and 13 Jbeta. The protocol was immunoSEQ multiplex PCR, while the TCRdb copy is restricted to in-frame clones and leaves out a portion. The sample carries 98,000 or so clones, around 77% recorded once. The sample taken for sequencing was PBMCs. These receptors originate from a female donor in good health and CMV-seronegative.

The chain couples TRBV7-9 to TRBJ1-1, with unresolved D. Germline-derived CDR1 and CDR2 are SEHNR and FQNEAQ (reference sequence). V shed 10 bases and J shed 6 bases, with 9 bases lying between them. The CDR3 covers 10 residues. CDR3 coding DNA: TGTGCCACCCCGGGAGCTGAAGCTTTCTTT. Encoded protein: CATPGAEAFF. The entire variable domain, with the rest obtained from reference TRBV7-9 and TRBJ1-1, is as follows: DTGVSQNPRHKITKRGQNVTFRCDPISEHNRLYWYRQTLGQGPEFLTYFQNEAQLEKSRLLSDRFSAERPKGSFSTLEIQRTEQGDSAMYLCATPGAEAFFGQGTRLTVV.

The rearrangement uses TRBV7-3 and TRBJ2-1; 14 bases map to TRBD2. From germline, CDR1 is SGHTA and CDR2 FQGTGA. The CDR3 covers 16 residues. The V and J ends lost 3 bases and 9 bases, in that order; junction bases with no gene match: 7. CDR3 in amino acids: CASSFRGLAGASEQFF. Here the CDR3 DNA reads TGTGCCAGCAGCTTCCGGGGACTAGCGGGAGCGAGTGAGCAGTTCTTC.

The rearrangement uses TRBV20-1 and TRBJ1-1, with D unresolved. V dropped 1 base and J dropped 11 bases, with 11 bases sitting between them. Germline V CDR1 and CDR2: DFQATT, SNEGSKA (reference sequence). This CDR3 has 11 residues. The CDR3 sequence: CSARAQIGAFF. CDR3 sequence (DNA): TGCAGTGCTAGAGCTCAAATTGGCGCTTTCTTT.

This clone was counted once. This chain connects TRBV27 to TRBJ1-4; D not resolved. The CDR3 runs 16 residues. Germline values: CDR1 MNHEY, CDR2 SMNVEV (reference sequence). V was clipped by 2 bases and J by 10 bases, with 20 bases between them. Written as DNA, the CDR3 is TGTGCCAGCAGTTTACATGTCTCCGGGAAAAGCGGAAAACTGTTTTTT. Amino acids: CASSLHVSGKSGKLFF.

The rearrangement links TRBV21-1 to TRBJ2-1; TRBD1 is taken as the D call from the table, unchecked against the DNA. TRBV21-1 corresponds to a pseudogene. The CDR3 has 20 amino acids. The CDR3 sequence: CASSPQRVGQYIPDYNEQFF. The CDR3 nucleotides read TGTGCCAGCAGCCCCCAAAGGGTCGGACAGTATATCCCGGACTACAATGAGCAGTTCTTC.

This CDR3 reads CAWKVQDLYEQYF. The CDR3 DNA sequence: TGTGCCTGGAAAGTGCAGGATCTCTACGAGCAGTACTTC. The genes are TRBV30 and TRBJ2-5; D remains unclear. The DNA end is a closer match to TRBJ2-7, so the J assignment may be wrong. The CDR3 spans 13 residues. The germline gives CDR1 GTSNPN, CDR2 SVGIG (reference sequence).

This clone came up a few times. CDR3 in amino acids: CASSLEGGGRARSDTQYF. The DNA for the CDR3 is TGCGCCAGCAGCTTGGAGGGGGGCGGGAGGGCCCGGTCAGATACGCAGTATTTT. V and J are TRBV5-1 and TRBJ2-3, with 9 bases matching TRBD2. CDR3 length: 18 residues. Unmatched junction bases numbered 12, after V lost 0 bases and J lost 4 bases. Looked up from germline, CDR1 is SGHRS and CDR2 is YFSETQ.

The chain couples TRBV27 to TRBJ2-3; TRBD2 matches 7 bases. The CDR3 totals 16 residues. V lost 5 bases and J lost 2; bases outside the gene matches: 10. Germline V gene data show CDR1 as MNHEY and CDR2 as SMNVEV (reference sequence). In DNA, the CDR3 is TGTGCCAGCAGTCTGCTAGGACTAGTATCCACAGATACGCAGTATTTT. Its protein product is CASSLLGLVSTDTQYF.

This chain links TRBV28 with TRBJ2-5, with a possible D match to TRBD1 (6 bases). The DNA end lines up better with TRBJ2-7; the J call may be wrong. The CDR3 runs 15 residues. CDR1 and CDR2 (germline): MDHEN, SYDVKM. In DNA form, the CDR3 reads TGTGCCAGTGGGGGCCTGGTGGGAACCACCTACGAGCAGTACTTC. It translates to CASGGLVGTTYEQYF.

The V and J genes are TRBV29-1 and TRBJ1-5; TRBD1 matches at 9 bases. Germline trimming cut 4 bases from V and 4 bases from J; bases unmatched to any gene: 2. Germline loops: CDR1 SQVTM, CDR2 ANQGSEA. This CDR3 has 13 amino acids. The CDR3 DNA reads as TGCAGCGTTGCCGGGACAGGGAATCAGCCCCAGCATTTT. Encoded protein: CSVAGTGNQPQHF. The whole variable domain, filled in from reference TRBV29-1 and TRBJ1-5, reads SAVISQKPSRDICQRGTSLTIQCQVDSQVTMMFWYRQQPGQSLTLIATANQGSEATYESGFVIDKFPISRPNLTFSTLTVSNMSPEDSSIYLCSVAGTGNQPQHFGDGTRLSIL.